This TCR beta chain was identified during a study of identical twins. General study results and limits: Sequences that were out-of-frame, alpha and twin-shared displayed an excess of low generation probability. Out-of-frame TCR alpha sharing observed in monozygotic twins exceeded model estimates. In cord blood, abundant beta clonotypes had fewer insertions; memory showed no trend.

CDR3 length: 16 amino acids. With 4 bases removed from V and 0 bases from J, the gap between germline ends came to 13 bases. CDR1 is SGHDN, CDR2 FVKESK, per germline. MiXCR, run by TCRdb on the 5' RACE reads, gives a single entry per CDR3 protein. The sample lists under 1 million distinct CDR3 sequences, 9% to 15% occurring once. Only a few counts were recorded for this clonotype. What it recognizes is unknown. These data also featured in a second study, about yellow fever vaccine responses in identical twins. That report adds: Reportedly, twins showed a vaccine T cell response that looked partly convergent and partly personalized.

The sequenced material came from PBMCs. The rearrangement joins TRBV14 to TRBJ1-5, with D tentatively TRBD1 (6 bases). The source of this sequence is a woman aged 18-30 years in good health. CDR3 loop: CASSPRGQFSNQPQHF. The CDR3 DNA follows: TGTGCCAGCAGCCCTCGGGGGCAGTTTAGCAATCAGCCCCAGCATTTT.